This passage covers 15 T cell receptor beta chains from one sample sequenced in a study of cytomegalovirus exposure and HLA in healthy donors (dated by TCRdb to 2017 to 2019). To prepare the library, the immunoSEQ multiplex PCR assay was applied. Held by TCRdb, this immuneACCESS table contains in-frame sequences only and omits some clones. Under half of the omission traces to an unresolved V gene where checked; the cause of the rest is unknown. This sample is represented by roughly 180,000 clones; roughly 82% of them were singletons. The ten largest account for approximately 7% of the sample. The specimen sequenced was PBMCs. The receptor set was obtained from a man aged 18 to 30 in good health and CMV-seropositive.

The chain links TRBV6-5 to TRBJ2-3; 13 bases map to TRBD2. The CDR3 has 16 residues. Germline CDR1 MNHEY, CDR2 SVGAGI. The V gene end was trimmed by 2 bases and the J gene end by 6 bases; junction bases not matched to a gene: 5. For the CDR3, the DNA is TGTGCCAGCAGTTACACTAGCGGGAGGGCGCGGGATACGCAGTATTTT. Protein product: CASSYTSGRARDTQYF.

In DNA, the CDR3 is TGCAGCGTTTTGGTGGGGGCCCCCAATCAGCCCCAGCATTTT. As protein: CSVLVGAPNQPQHF. V is TRBV29-1 and J is TRBJ1-5; TRBD1 might be the D (6 bases). Between the trimmed V and J ends, which lost 5 bases and 3 bases, there was a span of 14 bases. The CDR3 runs to 14 residues. Germline CDR1 is SQVTM and CDR2 is ANQGSEA.

The chain employs TRBV5-1 and TRBJ2-1; 8 positions match TRBD2. The V gene end was trimmed by 2 bases and the J gene end by 0 bases; junction bases not matched to a gene: 10. Germline values: CDR1 SGHRS, CDR2 YFSETQ. The CDR3 extends over 18 amino acids. The DNA for the CDR3 is TGCGCCAGCAGCTTACCCCGAGCGGGGGCCAGCTCCTACAATGAGCAGTTCTTC. Amino acid sequence: CASSLPRAGASSYNEQFF.

V is TRBV6-1 and J is TRBJ2-2; TRBD1 might be the D (6 bases). This CDR3 has 15 residues. Germline values: CDR1 MNHNS, CDR2 SASEGT. Trimming stripped 7 bases from V and 4 bases from J, with 16 bases between. The chain's CDR3 is CASTRQVPRTGELFF. The CDR3 nucleotides read TGTGCCAGCACTCGACAGGTCCCCCGCACCGGGGAGCTGTTTTTT.

Here the CDR3 DNA reads TGTGCCATCGCGGGGGGGAGGGGAGCGGGAGGGGAAGAGACCCAGTACTTC. Translating gives CAIAGGRGAGGEETQYF. The V and J genes are TRBV10-3 and TRBJ2-5; 10 nucleotides align to TRBD2. Trimming removed 8 bases from V and 3 bases from J; junction bases left unmatched: 15. Germline CDR1 is ENHRY and CDR2 is SYGVKD. CDR3 length equals 17 residues.

J is TRBJ1-5 and V is TRBV19, with D possibly being TRBD1 (5 bases). V gave up 3 bases and J gave up 4 bases, with 22 bases separating them. Looked up from germline, CDR1 is LNHDA and CDR2 is SQIVND (reference sequence). The CDR3 has 18 amino acids. CDR3 loop: CASSIGRPRRGINQPQHF. DNA of the CDR3: TGTGCCAGTAGTATCGGCAGGCCTAGAAGGGGAATTAATCAGCCCCAGCATTTT.

The chain links TRBV7-6 to TRBJ2-1, with 10 bases aligning to TRBD2. Germline V gives CDR1 SGHVS, CDR2 FNYEAQ. This CDR3 is built from 19 residues. Trimming at V came to 4 bases and at J to 0 bases, leaving 12 bases not matched to a gene. CDR3 DNA: TGTGCCAGCAGCTCATCCTGGGGTAGCGGGAGGCTCTCCTACAATGAGCAGTTCTTC. Translation: CASSSSWGSGRLSYNEQFF.

In its sample, this clone was seen a few times. The V gene is TRBV4-3, the J gene TRBJ2-2; D is unclear. CDR1 is LGHNA, CDR2 YSLEER, per germline. Trimming pared 1 base from V and 1 base from J, leaving 10 bases between. The CDR3 extends over 16 amino acids. The chain's CDR3 is CASSQGRDLNTGELFF. CDR3 nucleotide sequence: TGCGCCAGCAGCCAAGGGAGAGACCTGAACACCGGGGAGCTGTTTTTT.

The V and J genes are TRBV7-2 and TRBJ2-7; 9 nucleotides match TRBD2. This CDR3 contains 17 residues. J was trimmed by 1 base and V by 3 bases; bases with no gene match: 10. CDR1 is SGHTA, CDR2 FQGNSA, per germline. The CDR3 DNA reads as TGTGCCAGCAGCTTGGCGGCTAGCGGGATAGGATCCTACGAGCAGTACTTC. Translated, it gives CASSLAASGIGSYEQYF.

The chain couples TRBV5-1 to TRBJ1-1; TRBD1 agrees at 8 bases. Losses at the gene ends were 2 bases for V and 0 bases for J; bases not matched to a gene: 3. The V gene's germline CDR1 is SGHRS and CDR2 YFSETQ. The CDR3 spans 15 residues. CDR3 in amino acids: CASSFGQGLNTEAFF. The CDR3 region has the DNA TGCGCCAGCAGCTTCGGACAGGGACTGAACACTGAAGCTTTCTTT.

V and J are TRBV7-9 and TRBJ1-1; unclear D gene. CDR1 is SEHNR, CDR2 FQNEAQ, per germline (reference sequence). With 5 bases removed from V and 0 bases from J, the gap between germline ends came to 13 bases. This CDR3 has 15 amino acids. CDR3 coding DNA: TGTGCCAGCAGCCTATCGGACGGGATGAACACTGAAGCTTTCTTT. Encoded protein: CASSLSDGMNTEAFF.

The chain uses TRBV4-1 and TRBJ1-4; D might be TRBD1 (5 bases). This CDR3 region has 14 residues. Trimming cost V 1 base and J 7 bases, with 10 bases left between them. Germline V gene sequence: CDR1 MGHRA, CDR2 YSYEKL. CDR3 coding DNA: TGCGCCAGCAGCCAAGGCAGGGCCCGTGAAAAACTGTTTTTT. Translated: CASSQGRAREKLFF.

The CDR3 is CASSRGGPYEQYF. The DNA for the CDR3 is TGTGCCAGTAGTCGAGGGGGCCCCTACGAGCAGTACTTC. The chain has TRBV19 and TRBJ2-7; 7 bases are shared with TRBD1. CDR3 length: 13 residues. Germline CDR1 reads LNHDA; CDR2 reads SQIVND (reference sequence). Trimming at V came to 5 bases and at J to 2 bases, leaving 3 bases not matched to a gene.

The rearrangement links TRBV27 to TRBJ2-3; D is uncertain. Trimming took off 7 bases at V and 2 bases at J, with 4 bases between the two ends. The V gene's germline CDR1 is MNHEY and CDR2 SMNVEV (reference sequence). The CDR3 covers 11 residues. The CDR3 loop reads CASTDTDTQYF. As DNA, the CDR3 is TGTGCCAGCACAGACACAGATACGCAGTATTTT.

In its sample, this clone was seen many times. This chain links TRBV11-1 with TRBJ2-7; 8 positions match TRBD1. Trimming at V came to 3 bases and at J to 5 bases, leaving 6 bases not matched to a gene. CDR3 length equals 14 residues. Germline V lookup: CDR1 SGHAT, CDR2 FQDESV (reference sequence). The CDR3 nucleotides are TGTGCCAGCAGCTTGGACAGGGAATTCCACGAGCAGTACTTC. This gives the protein CASSLDREFHEQYF.